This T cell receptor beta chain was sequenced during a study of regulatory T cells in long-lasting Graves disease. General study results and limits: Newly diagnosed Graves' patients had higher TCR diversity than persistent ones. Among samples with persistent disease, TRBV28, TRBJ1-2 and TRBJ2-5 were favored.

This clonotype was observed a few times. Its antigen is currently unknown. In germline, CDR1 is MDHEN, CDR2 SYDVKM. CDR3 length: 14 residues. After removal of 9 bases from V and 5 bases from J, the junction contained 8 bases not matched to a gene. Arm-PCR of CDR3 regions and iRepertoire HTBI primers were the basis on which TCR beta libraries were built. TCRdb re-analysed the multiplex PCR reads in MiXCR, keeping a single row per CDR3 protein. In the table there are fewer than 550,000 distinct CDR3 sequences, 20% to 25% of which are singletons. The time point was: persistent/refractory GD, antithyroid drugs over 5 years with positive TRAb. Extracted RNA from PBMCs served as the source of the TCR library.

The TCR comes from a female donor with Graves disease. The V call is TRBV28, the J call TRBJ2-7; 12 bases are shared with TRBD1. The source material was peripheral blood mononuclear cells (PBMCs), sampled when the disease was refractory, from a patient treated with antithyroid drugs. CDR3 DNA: TGTGCCAGTGAGTTAGGGACAGGGGGCGACGAGCAGTACTTC. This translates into CASELGTGGDEQYF.